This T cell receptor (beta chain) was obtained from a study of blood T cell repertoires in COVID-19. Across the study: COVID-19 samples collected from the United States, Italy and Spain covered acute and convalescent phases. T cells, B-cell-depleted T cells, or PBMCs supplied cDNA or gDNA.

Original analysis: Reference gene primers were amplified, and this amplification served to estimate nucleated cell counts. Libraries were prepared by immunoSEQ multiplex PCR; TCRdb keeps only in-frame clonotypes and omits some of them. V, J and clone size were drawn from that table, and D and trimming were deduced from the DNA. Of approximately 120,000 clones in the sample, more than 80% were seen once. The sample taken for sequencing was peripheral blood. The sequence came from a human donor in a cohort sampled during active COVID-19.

CDR3 residues: CASSAGTGVTLDSYEQYF. The CDR3 DNA sequence: TGTGCCAGCAGTGCCGGGACAGGGGTTACCTTAGACTCCTACGAGCAGTACTTC. The rearrangement links TRBV25-1 to TRBJ2-7; 10 bases line up with TRBD1. The CDR3 is 18 residues long. V was pared by 4 bases and J by 0 bases, with 12 bases of the junction left unmatched. Germline CDR1 and CDR2: MGHDK and SYGVNS.